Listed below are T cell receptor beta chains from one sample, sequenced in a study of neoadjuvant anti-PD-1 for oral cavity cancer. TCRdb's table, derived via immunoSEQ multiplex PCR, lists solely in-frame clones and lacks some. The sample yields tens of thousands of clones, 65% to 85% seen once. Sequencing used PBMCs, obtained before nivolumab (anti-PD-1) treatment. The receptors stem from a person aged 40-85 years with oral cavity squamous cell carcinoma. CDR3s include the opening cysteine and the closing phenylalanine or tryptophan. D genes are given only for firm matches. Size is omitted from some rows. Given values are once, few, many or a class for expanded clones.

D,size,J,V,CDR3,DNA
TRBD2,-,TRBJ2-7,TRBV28,CASKYRRESREQYF,TGTGCCAGCAAATATCGGCGGGAGAGTCGCGAGCAGTACTTC
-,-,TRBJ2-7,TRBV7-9,CASSLMGAVDEQYF,TGTGCCAGCAGCTTAATGGGGGCAGTAGACGAGCAGTACTTC
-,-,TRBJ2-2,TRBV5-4,CASSLGRRNLNTGELFF,TGTGCCAGCAGCTTGGGGAGACGAAACCTGAACACCGGGGAGCTGTTTTTT
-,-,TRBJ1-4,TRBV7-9,CATPGGPTNEKLFF,TGTGCCACCCCCGGGGGGCCAACTAATGAAAAACTGTTTTTT
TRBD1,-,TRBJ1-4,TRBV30,CAWSEGAGLIPTNEKLFF,TGTGCCTGGAGTGAGGGGGCGGGACTAATTCCGACTAATGAAAAACTGTTTTTT
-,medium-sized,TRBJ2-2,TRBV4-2,CASSQAEDPNTGELFF,TGTGCCAGCAGTCAAGCCGAGGACCCGAACACCGGGGAGCTGTTTTTT
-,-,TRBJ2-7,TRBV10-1,CASLIRPSYEQYF,TGCGCCAGCCTTATAAGACCCTCCTACGAGCAGTACTTC
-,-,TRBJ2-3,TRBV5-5,CASSQAGTDTQYF,TGTGCCAGCAGCCAGGCGGGCACAGATACGCAGTATTTT
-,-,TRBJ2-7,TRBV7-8,CASSLQAGTQGGYEQYF,TGTGCCAGCAGCTTACAAGCCGGGACCCAAGGGGGCTACGAGCAGTACTTC
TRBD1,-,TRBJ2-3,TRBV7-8,CASSGPGQGASDTQYF,TGTGCCAGCAGCGGACCGGGACAGGGGGCGTCAGATACGCAGTATTTT
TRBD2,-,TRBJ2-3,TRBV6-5,CASSSPGGGGTDTQYF,TGTGCCAGCAGTTCCCCGGGCGGGGGGGGCACAGATACGCAGTATTTT
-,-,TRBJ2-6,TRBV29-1,CSVPTGPEWLGANVLTF,TGCAGCGTACCGACGGGTCCTGAATGGCTGGGGGCCAACGTCCTGACTTTC
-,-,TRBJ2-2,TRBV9,CASSPPGRGTGELFF,TGTGCCAGCAGCCCTCCGGGCAGGGGCACCGGGGAGCTGTTTTTT
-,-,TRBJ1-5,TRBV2,CASNRVGGSNQPQHF,TGTGCCAGCAACCGGGTAGGCGGTAGCAATCAGCCCCAGCATTTT
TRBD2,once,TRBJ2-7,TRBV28,CASSSSLAGGPVGYEQYF,TGTGCCAGCAGTTCAAGCCTAGCGGGAGGGCCTGTCGGGTACGAGCAGTACTTC
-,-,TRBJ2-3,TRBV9,CASSPNGGGPTQYF,TGTGCCAGCAGCCCGAACGGTGGGGGGCCCACGCAGTATTTT
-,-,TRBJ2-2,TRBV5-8,CASSHGRGRVNTGELFF,TGTGCCAGCAGCCACGGTCGGGGGCGGGTGAACACCGGGGAGCTGTTTTTT
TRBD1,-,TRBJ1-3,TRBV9,CASSATGAGNTIYF,TGTGCCAGCAGCGCAACAGGGGCTGGAAACACCATATATTTT
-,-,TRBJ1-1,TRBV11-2,CASSFWGLATEAFF,TGTGCCAGCAGCTTCTGGGGGCTGGCCACTGAAGCTTTCTTT
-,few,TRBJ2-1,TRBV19,CASSMEPPSGLRNEQFF,TGTGCCAGTAGTATGGAGCCCCCCTCGGGACTCCGAAATGAGCAGTTCTTC
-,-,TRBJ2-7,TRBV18,CASSPDLGQGSEQYF,TGTGCCAGCTCACCAGACCTGGGGCAGGGAAGCGAGCAGTACTTC
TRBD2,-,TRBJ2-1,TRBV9,CASSANSGGGWQFF,TGTGCCAGCAGCGCGAATAGCGGGGGGGGTTGGCAGTTCTTC
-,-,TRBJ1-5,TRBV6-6,CASQTSSHQPQHF,TGTGCCAGCCAAACGTCGTCCCATCAGCCCCAGCATTTT
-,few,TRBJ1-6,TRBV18,CASSPDLRGNSPLHF,TGTGCCAGCTCACCAGACCTGCGAGGTAATTCACCCCTCCACTTT
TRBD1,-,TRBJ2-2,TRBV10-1,CASRKDRSNTGELFF,TGCGCCAGCAGAAAGGACAGGTCGAACACCGGGGAGCTGTTTTTT
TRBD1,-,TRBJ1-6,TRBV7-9,CASRSRTGSHNSPLHF,TGTGCCAGCAGGTCGAGGACAGGTAGTCATAATTCACCCCTCCACTTT
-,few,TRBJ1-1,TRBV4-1,CASSPAGVRAEAFF,TGCGCCAGCAGCCCGGCGGGGGTTAGGGCTGAAGCTTTCTTT
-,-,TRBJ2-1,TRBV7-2,CASSKPPTPLHEQFF,TGTGCCAGCAGCAAACCACCGACACCTTTGCATGAGCAGTTCTTC
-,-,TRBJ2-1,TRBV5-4,CASSTGRNNEQFF,TGTGCCAGCAGCACTGGCCGGAACAATGAGCAGTTCTTC
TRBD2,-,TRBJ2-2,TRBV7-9,CASSLAGGSGELFF,TGTGCCAGCAGCCTAGCGGGAGGATCCGGGGAGCTGTTTTTT
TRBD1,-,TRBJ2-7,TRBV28,CASSSNRGPYEQYF,TGTGCCAGCAGTTCCAACAGGGGCCCCTACGAGCAGTACTTC
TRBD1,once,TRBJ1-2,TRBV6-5,CASSPSTGSYNGYTF,TGTGCCAGCAGCCCTTCGACAGGGTCCTACAATGGCTACACCTTC
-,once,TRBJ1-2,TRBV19,CASSIDEGAGTRYGYTF,TGTGCCAGTAGTATAGATGAGGGAGCCGGGACACGCTATGGCTACACCTTC
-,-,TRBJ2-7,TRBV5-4,CASSSTRGGPYEQYF,TGTGCCAGCAGCTCAACCAGGGGGGGTCCCTACGAGCAGTACTTC
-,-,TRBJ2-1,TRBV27,CASSSPTSVNEQFF,TGTGCCAGCAGTTCTCCAACCTCGGTCAATGAGCAGTTCTTC
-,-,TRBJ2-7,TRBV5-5,CASSLVPNSYEQYF,TGTGCCAGCAGCTTGGTGCCAAATTCCTACGAGCAGTACTTC
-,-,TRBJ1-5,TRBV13,CASSPRGVQPQHF,TGTGCCAGCAGTCCCAGAGGGGTTCAGCCCCAGCATTTT
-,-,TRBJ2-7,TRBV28,CASSLGGTLRAGYF,TGTGCCAGCAGTTTAGGAGGGACCCTACGTGCTGGGTACTTC
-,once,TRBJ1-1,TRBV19,CASSIFSRGGTEAFF,TGTGCCAGTAGTATATTCTCTCGCGGGGGCACTGAAGCTTTCTTT
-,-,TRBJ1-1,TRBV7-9,CASSPNRGADEAFF,TGTGCCAGCAGCCCCAATCGCGGGGCCGATGAAGCTTTCTTT